These 9 T cell receptor beta chains were all obtained from the same sample, sequenced in a study of cytomegalovirus exposure and HLA in healthy donors. Produced via immunoSEQ multiplex PCR; TCRdb's table is partial and in-frame only. The data contain approximately 98,000 clones, approximately 95% of them singletons. Material: PBMCs. The receptor set was obtained from a woman between 18 and 29 years old in good health and CMV-seronegative.

V usage is TRBV18 and J usage is TRBJ1-1; D gene unclear. CDR1 is KGHSH, CDR2 LQKENI, per germline. The CDR3 is 13 residues long. Deletions cut 3 bases from V and 1 base from J, with 6 bases between. In DNA, the CDR3 is TGTGCCAGCTCACCCCTCCGGAACACTGAAGCTTTCTTT. Protein product: CASSPLRNTEAFF.

The V gene is TRBV7-2, the J gene TRBJ1-2; D uncertain. The V gene lost 0 bases and the J gene lost 2 bases, with 10 bases spanning the gap. This CDR3 has 15 residues. Germline V gene sequence: CDR1 SGHTA, CDR2 FQGNSA. In nucleotides, the CDR3 is TGTGCCAGCAGCTTAGCGTTTTCTGAGAACTATGGCTACACCTTC. Translation: CASSLAFSENYGYTF.

The J gene is TRBJ2-2, the V gene TRBV29-1; 8 bases line up with TRBD1. The CDR3 is 14 amino acids. The germline CDR1 and CDR2 sequences are SQVTM and ANQGSEA. V shed 7 bases, J shed 6 bases, and the junction held 10 bases outside the gene matches. The chain's CDR3 is CSANKQGESGELFF. Here the CDR3 DNA reads TGCAGCGCAAACAAACAGGGGGAGTCCGGGGAGCTGTTTTTT.

This sequence joins TRBV7-9 and TRBJ2-2, with 13 bases that match TRBD2. J lost 1 base, V lost 6 bases, and 5 bases had no gene match. The CDR3 is made up of 17 amino acids. Germline CDR1 reads SEHNR; CDR2 reads FQNEAQ (reference sequence). The CDR3 is CASSRLAGGMNTGELFF. DNA of the CDR3: TGTGCCAGCAGTCGACTAGCGGGGGGAATGAACACCGGGGAGCTGTTTTTT.

The V gene is TRBV5-1, the J gene TRBJ1-2; TRBD1 matches at 8 bases. The CDR3 length is 14 residues. V shed 2 bases and J 8 bases; nucleotides not matched to a gene: 8. Germline CDR1 and CDR2: SGHRS and YFSETQ. CDR3 region: CASSFSQGAEGYTF. As DNA, the CDR3 is TGCGCCAGCAGCTTTTCCCAGGGGGCGGAAGGCTACACCTTC.

This clone was seen just once. The rearrangement uses TRBV28 and TRBJ1-3, with 7 bases aligning to TRBD1. V lost 5 bases to trimming and J lost 4 bases; unmatched junction nucleotides: 8. The V gene's germline CDR1 is MDHEN and CDR2 SYDVKM. This CDR3 comprises 15 residues. The CDR3 is CASSRATGAGNTIYF. The CDR3 DNA reads as TGTGCCAGCAGTCGAGCCACAGGGGCCGGAAACACCATATATTTT.

CDR3 sequence reads: CASSLPGYGYTF. CDR3 sequence (DNA): TGTGCCAGCAGTTTACCGGGATATGGCTACACCTTC. The chain employs TRBV27 and TRBJ1-2; no firm D call. The V end was cut by 2 bases, the J end by 5 bases, with 6 bases between. CDR1 is MNHEY and CDR2 is SMNVEV in the germline V gene (reference sequence). This CDR3 spans 12 amino acids.

The CDR3 spells CASGRSGGVYEQYF. CDR3 bases: TGTGCCAGTGGTAGAAGCGGGGGGGTCTACGAGCAGTACTTC. This chain links TRBV27 with TRBJ2-7, with 10 bases aligning to TRBD2. This CDR3 is 14 amino acids long. The V segment lost 9 bases and the J segment 3 bases; nucleotides outside the gene matches: 8. CDR1 is MNHEY, CDR2 SMNVEV, per germline (reference sequence).

This clone has a single count. The gene calls are TRBV5-1 and TRBJ2-7; 13 bases agree with TRBD2. Germline V gene data show CDR1 as SGHRS and CDR2 as YFSETQ. The V segment lost 4 bases and the J segment 3 bases; nucleotides outside the gene matches: 10. CDR3 size: 17 residues. The CDR3 nucleotides are TGCGCCAGCAGCCCACTAGCGGGGGGGCCATCATACTACGAGCAGTACTTC. It specifies CASSPLAGGPSYYEQYF. Full variable domain (outside the CDR3, taken from reference TRBV5-1 and TRBJ2-7): KAGVTQTPRYLIKTRGQQVTLSCSPISGHRSVSWYQQTPGQGLQFLFEYFSETQRNKGNFPGRFSGRQFSNSRSEMNVSTLELGDSALYLCASSPLAGGPSYYEQYFGPGTRLTVT.